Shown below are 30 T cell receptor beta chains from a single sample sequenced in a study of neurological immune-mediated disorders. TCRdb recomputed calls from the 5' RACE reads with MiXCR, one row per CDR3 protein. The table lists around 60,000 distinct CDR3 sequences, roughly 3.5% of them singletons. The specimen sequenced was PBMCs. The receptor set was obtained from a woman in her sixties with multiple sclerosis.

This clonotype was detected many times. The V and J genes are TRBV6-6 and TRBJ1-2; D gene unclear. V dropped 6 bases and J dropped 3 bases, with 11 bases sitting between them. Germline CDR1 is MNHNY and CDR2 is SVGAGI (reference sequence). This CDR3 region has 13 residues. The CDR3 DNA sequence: TGTGCCAGCAGCAGTCACGGGGACTATGGCTACACCTTC. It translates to CASSSHGDYGYTF.

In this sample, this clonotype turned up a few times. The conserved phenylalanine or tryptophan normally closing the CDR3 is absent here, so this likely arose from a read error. The CDR3 loop is CASSPRTGAHGYTN. The DNA of the CDR3 is TGCGCCAGCAGCCCCCGGACGGGCGCGCATGGCTACACCAAC. This rearrangement joins TRBV5-1 to TRBJ1-2; D is uncertain. Deletions cut 4 bases from V and 6 bases from J, with 16 bases between. The germline V gene encodes CDR1 SGHRS and CDR2 YFSETQ. The CDR3 consists of 14 residues.

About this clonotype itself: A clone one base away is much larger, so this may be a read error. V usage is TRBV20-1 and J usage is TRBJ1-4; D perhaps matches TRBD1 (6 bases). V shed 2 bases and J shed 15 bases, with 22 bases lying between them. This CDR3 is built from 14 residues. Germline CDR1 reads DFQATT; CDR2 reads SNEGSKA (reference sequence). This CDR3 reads CSARRGTGDQWLFF. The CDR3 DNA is TGCAGTGCTAGAAGGGGGACTGGGGACCAGTGGTTGTTTTTT.

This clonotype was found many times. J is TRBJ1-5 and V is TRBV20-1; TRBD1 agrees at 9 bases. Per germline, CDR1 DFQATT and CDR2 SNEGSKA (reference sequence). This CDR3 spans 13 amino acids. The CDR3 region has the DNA TGCAGCCTACCGGGGACAGGGAATCAGCCCCAGCATTTT. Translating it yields CSLPGTGNQPQHF.

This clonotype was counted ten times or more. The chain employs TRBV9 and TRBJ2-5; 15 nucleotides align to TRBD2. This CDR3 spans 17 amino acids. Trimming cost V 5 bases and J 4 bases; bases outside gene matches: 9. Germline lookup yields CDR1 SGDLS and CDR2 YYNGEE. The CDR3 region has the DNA TGTGCCAGCAGTAGGACTAGCGGGAGGGCCTTTTTAGAGACCCAGTACTTC. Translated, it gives CASSRTSGRAFLETQYF.

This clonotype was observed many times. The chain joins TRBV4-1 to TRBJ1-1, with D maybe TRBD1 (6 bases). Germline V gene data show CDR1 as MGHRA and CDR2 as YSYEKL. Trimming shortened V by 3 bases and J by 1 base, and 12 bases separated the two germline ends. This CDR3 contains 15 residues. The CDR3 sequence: CASSHIKTGNTEAFF. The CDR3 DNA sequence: TGCGCCAGCAGCCACATCAAGACAGGGAACACTGAAGCTTTCTTT.

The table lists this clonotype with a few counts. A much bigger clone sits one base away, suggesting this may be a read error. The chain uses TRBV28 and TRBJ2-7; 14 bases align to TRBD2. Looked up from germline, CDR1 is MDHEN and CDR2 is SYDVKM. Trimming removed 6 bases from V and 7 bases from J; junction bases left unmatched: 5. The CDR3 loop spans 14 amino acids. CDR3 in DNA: TGTGCCAGCAGGAAGACTAGCGGGAGGGAAGAGCAGTACTTC. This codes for CASRKTSGREEQYF.

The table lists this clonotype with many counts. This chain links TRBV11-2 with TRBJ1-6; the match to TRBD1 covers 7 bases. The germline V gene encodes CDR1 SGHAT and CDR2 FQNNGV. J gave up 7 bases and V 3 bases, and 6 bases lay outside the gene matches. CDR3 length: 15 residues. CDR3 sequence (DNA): TGTGCCAGCAGCTTGGAGGGGGCGGGAAATTCACCCCTCCACTTT. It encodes CASSLEGAGNSPLHF.

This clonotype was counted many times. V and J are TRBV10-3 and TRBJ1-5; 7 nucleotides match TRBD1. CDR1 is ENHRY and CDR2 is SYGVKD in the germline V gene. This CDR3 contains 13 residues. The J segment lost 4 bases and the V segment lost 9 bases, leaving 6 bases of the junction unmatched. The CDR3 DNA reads TGTGCCATTTCACAGGGGCAGAATCAGCCCCAGCATTTT. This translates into CAISQGQNQPQHF.

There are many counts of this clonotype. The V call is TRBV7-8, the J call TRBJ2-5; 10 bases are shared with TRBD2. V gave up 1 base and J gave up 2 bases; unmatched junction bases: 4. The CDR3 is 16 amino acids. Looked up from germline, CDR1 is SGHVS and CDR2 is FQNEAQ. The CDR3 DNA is TGTGCCAGCAGCTTAGGGACTAGCGGAGGGCAAGAGACCCAGTACTTC. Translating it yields CASSLGTSGGQETQYF.

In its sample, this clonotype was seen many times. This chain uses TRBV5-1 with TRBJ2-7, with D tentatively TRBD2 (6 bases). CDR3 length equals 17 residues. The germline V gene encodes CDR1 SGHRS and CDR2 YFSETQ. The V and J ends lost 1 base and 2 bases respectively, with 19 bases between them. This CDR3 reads CASSLRKYGGVAYEQYF. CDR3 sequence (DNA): TGCGCCAGCAGCTTGAGGAAGTACGGCGGGGTCGCCTACGAGCAGTACTTC. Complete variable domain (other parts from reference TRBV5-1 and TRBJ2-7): KAGVTQTPRYLIKTRGQQVTLSCSPISGHRSVSWYQQTPGQGLQFLFEYFSETQRNKGNFPGRFSGRQFSNSRSEMNVSTLELGDSALYLCASSLRKYGGVAYEQYFGPGTRLTVT.

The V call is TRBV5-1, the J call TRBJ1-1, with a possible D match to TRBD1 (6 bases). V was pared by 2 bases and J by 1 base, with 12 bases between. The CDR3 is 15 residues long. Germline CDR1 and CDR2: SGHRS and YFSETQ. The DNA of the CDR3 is TGCGCCAGCAGCTTAGAACCCAGGGGGAACACTGAAGCTTTCTTT. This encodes CASSLEPRGNTEAFF.

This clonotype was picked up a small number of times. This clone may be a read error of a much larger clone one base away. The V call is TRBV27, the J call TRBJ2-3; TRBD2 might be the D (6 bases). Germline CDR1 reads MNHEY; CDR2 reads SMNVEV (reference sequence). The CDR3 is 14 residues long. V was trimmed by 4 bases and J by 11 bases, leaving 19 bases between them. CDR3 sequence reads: CASSSGVGRFKQYF. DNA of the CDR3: TGTGCCAGCAGTTCGGGGGTGGGAAGATTTAAGCAGTATTTT.

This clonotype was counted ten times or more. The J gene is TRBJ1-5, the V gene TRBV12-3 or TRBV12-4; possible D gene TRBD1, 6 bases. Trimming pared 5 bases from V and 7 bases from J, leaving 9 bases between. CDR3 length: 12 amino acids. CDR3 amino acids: CASSPGVQPQHF. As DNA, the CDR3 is TGTGCCAGCAGTCCAGGGGTCCAGCCCCAGCATTTT.

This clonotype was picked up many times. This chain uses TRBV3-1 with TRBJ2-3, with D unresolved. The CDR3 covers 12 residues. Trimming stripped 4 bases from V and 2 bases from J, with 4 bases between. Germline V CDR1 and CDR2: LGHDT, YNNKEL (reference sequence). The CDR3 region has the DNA TGTGCCAGCAGCCTTTACACAGATACGCAGTATTTT. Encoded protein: CASSLYTDTQYF.

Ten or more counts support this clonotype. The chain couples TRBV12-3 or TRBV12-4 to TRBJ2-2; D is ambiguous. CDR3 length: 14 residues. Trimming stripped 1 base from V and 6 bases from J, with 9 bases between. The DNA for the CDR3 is TGTGCCAGCAGTTTAGTGGGCTGGGCCGGGGAGCTGTTTTTT. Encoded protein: CASSLVGWAGELFF.

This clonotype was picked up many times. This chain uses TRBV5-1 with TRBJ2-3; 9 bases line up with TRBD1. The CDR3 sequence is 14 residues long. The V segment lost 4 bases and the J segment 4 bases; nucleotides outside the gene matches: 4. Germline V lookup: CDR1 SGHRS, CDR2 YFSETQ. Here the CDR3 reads CASSPNRGPDTQYF. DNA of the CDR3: TGCGCCAGCAGCCCCAACAGGGGGCCAGATACGCAGTATTTT.

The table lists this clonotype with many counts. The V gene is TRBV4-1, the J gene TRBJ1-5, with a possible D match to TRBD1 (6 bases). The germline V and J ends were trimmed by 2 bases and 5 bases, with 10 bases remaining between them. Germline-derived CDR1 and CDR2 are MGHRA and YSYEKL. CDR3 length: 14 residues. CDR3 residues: CASSQSEGDQPQHF. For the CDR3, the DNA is TGCGCCAGCAGCCAATCAGAGGGGGATCAGCCCCAGCATTTT.

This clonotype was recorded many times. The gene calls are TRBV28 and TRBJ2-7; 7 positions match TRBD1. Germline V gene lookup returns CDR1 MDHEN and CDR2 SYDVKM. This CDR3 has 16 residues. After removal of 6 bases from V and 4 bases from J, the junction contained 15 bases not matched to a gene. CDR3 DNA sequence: TGTGCCAGCAGCACCCCCCACAGGGGCTCCAGGTACGAGCAGTACTTC. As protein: CASSTPHRGSRYEQYF.

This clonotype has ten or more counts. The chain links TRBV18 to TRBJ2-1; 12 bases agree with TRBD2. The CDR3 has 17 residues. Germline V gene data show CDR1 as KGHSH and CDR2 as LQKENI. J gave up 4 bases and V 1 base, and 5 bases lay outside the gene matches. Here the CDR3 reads CASSPRLAGGGYNEQFF. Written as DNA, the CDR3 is TGTGCCAGCTCACCACGGCTAGCGGGAGGGGGATACAATGAGCAGTTCTTC.

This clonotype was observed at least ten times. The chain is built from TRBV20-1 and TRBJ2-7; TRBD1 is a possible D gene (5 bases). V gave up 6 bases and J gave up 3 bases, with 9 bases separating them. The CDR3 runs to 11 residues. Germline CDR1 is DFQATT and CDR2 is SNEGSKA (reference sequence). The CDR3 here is CSAPQGYEQYF. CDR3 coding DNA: TGCAGTGCCCCCCAGGGCTACGAGCAGTACTTC.

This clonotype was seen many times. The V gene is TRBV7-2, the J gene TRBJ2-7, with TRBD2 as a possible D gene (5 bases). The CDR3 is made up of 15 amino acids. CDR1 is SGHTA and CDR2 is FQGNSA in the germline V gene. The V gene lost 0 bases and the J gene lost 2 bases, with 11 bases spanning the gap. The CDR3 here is CASSLAGPGTYEQYF. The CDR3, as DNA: TGTGCCAGCAGCTTAGCTGGGCCGGGGACCTACGAGCAGTACTTC.

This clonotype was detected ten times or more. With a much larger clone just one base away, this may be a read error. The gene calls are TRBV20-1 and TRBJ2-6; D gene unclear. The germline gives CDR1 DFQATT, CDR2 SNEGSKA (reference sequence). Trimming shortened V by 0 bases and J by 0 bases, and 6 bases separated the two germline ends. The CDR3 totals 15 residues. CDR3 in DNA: TGCAGTGCTAGAGATTTGGGCTCTGGGGCCAACGTCCTGACTTTC. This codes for CSARDLGSGANVLTF.

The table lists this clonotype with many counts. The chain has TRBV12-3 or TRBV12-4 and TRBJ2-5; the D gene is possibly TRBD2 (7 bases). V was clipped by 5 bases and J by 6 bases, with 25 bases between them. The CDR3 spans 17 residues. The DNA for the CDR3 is TGTGCCAGCAGTCCCCCCTTGCGGTGGGGGGGCCCTAAGACCCAGTACTTC. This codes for CASSPPLRWGGPKTQYF.

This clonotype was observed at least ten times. The CDR3 here is CASSAQGGSEAFF. Written as DNA, the CDR3 is TGTGCCAGCAGCGCACAAGGGGGGTCTGAAGCTTTCTTT. The chain is built from TRBV7-3 and TRBJ1-1; possible D gene TRBD1, 6 bases. The CDR3 covers 13 residues. V was cut by 5 bases and J by 6 bases, with 13 bases left in between. Germline V gene data show CDR1 as SGHTA and CDR2 as FQGTGA. Full variable domain (outside the CDR3, taken from reference TRBV7-3 and TRBJ1-1): GAGVSQTPSNKVTEKGKYVELRCDPISGHTALYWYRQSLGQGPEFLIYFQGTGAADDSGLPNDRFFAVRPEGSVSTLKIQRTERGDSAVYLCASSAQGGSEAFFGQGTRLTVV.

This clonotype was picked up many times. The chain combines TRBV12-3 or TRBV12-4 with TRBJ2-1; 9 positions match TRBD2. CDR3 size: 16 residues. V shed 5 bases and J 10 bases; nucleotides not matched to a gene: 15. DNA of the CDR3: TGTGCCAGCAGTGGTCGACATCTGGCGGGGGGGCGGGAGCAGTTCTTC. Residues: CASSGRHLAGGREQFF.

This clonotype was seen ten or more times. The CDR3 DNA reads TGCAGTGCTCCGAAGGGGACTAGCGGGGTCTACGAGCAGTACTTC. Encoded protein: CSAPKGTSGVYEQYF. The chain is built from TRBV20-1 and TRBJ2-7, with 13 bases fitting TRBD2. Per the germline V gene, CDR1 is DFQATT and CDR2 is SNEGSKA (reference sequence). V shed 5 bases and J 3 bases; nucleotides not matched to a gene: 7. The CDR3 runs 15 residues.

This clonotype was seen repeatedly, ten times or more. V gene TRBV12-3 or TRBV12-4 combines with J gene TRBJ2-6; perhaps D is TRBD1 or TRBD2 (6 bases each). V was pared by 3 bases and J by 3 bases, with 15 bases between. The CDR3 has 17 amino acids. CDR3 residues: CASSFQSGADGANVLTF. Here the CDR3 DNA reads TGTGCCAGCAGTTTCCAATCGGGGGCGGATGGGGCCAACGTCCTGACTTTC.

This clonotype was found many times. This CDR3 is CASSPNTGSSSYEQYF. The CDR3 DNA reads TGCGCCAGCAGCCCCAATACAGGGTCGAGCTCCTACGAGCAGTACTTC. This chain connects TRBV4-1 to TRBJ2-7; possibly TRBD1 for D (6 bases). Trimming shortened V by 4 bases and J by 0 bases, and 16 bases separated the two germline ends. Germline CDR1 reads MGHRA; CDR2 reads YSYEKL. This CDR3 has 16 amino acids.

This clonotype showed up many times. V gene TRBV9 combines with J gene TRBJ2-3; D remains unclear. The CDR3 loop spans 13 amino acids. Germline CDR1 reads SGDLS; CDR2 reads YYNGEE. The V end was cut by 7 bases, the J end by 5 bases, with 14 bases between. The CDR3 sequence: CASAKVSGDTQYF. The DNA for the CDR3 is TGTGCCAGCGCTAAGGTCTCGGGAGATACGCAGTATTTT.